The 4 T cell receptor beta chains below all came from one sample that was sequenced in a study of blood T cells in healthy people across ages. Primed by a sample-barcoded 5' primer and a J-beta primer mix, a second PCR proceeded for 7 to 11 cycles. TCRdb called the 5' RACE reads again in MiXCR, with one record for every CDR3 protein. This table holds about 900,000 distinct CDR3 sequences, about 59% found once. What was sequenced was blood. These receptors came from a man aged 25-40 years in good health.

This clonotype was seen more than once but under ten times. The gene calls are TRBV9 and TRBJ1-3, with 7 bases matching TRBD1. The germline V gene encodes CDR1 SGDLS and CDR2 YYNGEE. After removal of 3 bases from V and 4 bases from J, the junction contained 1 base not matched to a gene. The CDR3 covers 13 residues. CDR3 in amino acids: CASSGTGGNTIYF. For the CDR3, the DNA is TGTGCCAGCAGCGGGACAGGCGGAAACACCATATATTTT.

This clonotype occurred many times. The CDR3 DNA is TGCAGCGTTGAACCGGGCGGGGGCTCTTATACGCAGTATTTT. The encoded protein is CSVEPGGGSYTQYF. The chain carries TRBV29-1 and TRBJ2-3, with D perhaps TRBD2 (7 bases). V lost 2 bases and J 7 bases, leaving 16 bases between the germline ends. CDR1 is SQVTM, CDR2 ANQGSEA, per germline. The CDR3 loop spans 14 amino acids.

The chain uses TRBV7-2 and TRBJ2-3, with D tentatively TRBD1 (5 bases). The CDR3 length is 14 residues. V gave up 5 bases and J gave up 1 base, with 10 bases separating them. Germline-derived CDR1 and CDR2 are SGHTA and FQGNSA. CDR3 loop: CASSETDRTDTQYF. CDR3 sequence (DNA): TGTGCCAGCAGCGAGACAGACCGCACAGATACGCAGTATTTT.

The chain has TRBV6-6 and TRBJ2-5; TRBD2 agrees at 12 bases. Germline V gene sequence: CDR1 MNHNY, CDR2 SVGAGI (reference sequence). V lost 4 bases to trimming and J lost 4 bases; unmatched junction nucleotides: 10. CDR3 size: 17 residues. Here the CDR3 DNA reads TGTGCCAGCAGTTTTCCCCGACTAGCGGGGGAGGGAGAGACCCAGTACTTC. Translated, it gives CASSFPRLAGEGETQYF.